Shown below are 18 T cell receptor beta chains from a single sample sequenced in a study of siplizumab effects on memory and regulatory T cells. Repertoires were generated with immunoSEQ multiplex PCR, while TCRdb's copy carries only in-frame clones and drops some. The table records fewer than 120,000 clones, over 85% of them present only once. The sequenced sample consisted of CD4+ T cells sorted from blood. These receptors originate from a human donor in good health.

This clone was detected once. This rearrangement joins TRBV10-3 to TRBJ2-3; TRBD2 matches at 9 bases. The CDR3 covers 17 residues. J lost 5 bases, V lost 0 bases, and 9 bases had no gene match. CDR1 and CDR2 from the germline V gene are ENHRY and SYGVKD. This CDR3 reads CAISESESSGGKDTQYF. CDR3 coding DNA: TGTGCCATCAGTGAGTCGGAATCCAGCGGGGGGAAAGATACGCAGTATTTT.

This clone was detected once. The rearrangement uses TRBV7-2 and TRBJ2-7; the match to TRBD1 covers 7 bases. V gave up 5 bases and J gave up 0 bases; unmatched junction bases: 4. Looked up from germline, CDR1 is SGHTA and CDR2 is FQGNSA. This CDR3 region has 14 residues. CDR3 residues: CASSKDRSSYEQYF. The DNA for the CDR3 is TGTGCCAGCAGCAAGGACAGGAGCTCCTACGAGCAGTACTTC. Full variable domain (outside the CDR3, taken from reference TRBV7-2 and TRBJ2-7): GAGVSQSPSNKVTEKGKDVELRCDPISGHTALYWYRQSLGQGLEFLIYFQGNSAPDKSGLPSDRFSAERTGGSVSTLTIQRTQQEDSAVYLCASSKDRSSYEQYFGPGTRLTVT.

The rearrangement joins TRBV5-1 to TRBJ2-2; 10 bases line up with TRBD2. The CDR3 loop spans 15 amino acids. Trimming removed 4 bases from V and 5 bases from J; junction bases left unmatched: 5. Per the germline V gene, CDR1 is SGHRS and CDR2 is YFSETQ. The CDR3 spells CASSGTSAVTGELFF. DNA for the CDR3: TGCGCCAGCAGCGGGACTAGCGCGGTTACCGGGGAGCTGTTTTTT.

The DNA for the CDR3 is TGTGCCAGCAGCCGGGACAGGGTTCCGTTCTTC. It specifies CASSRDRVPFF. The chain employs TRBV7-9 and TRBJ2-1; 9 positions match TRBD1. The V segment lost 5 bases and the J segment 15 bases; nucleotides outside the gene matches: 5. The germline V gene encodes CDR1 SEHNR and CDR2 FQNEAQ (reference sequence). This CDR3 contains 11 residues.

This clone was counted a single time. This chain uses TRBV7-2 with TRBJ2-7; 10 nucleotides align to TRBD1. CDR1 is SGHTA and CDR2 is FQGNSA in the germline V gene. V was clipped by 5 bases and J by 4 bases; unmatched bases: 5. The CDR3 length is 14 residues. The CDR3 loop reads CASSQPGQGYEQYF. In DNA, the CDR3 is TGTGCCAGCAGCCAGCCGGGACAGGGGTACGAGCAGTACTTC.

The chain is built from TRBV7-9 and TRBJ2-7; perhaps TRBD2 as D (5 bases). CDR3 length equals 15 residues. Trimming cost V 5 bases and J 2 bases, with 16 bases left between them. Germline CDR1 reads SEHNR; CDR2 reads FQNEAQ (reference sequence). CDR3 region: CASSPPSLGAYEQYF. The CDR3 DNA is TGTGCCAGCAGCCCCCCTAGTCTGGGAGCCTACGAGCAGTACTTC.

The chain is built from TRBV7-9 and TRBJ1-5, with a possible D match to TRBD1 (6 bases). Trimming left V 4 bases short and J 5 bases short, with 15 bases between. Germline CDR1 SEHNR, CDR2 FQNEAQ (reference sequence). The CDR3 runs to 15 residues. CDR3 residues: CASSSGQFSHQPQHF. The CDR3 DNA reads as TGTGCCAGCAGCTCAGGACAGTTCTCCCATCAGCCCCAGCATTTT. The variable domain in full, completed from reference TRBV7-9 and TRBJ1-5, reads DTGVSQNPRHKITKRGQNVTFRCDPISEHNRLYWYRQTLGQGPEFLTYFQNEAQLEKSRLLSDRFSAERPKGSFSTLEIQRTEQGDSAMYLCASSSGQFSHQPQHFGDGTRLSIL.

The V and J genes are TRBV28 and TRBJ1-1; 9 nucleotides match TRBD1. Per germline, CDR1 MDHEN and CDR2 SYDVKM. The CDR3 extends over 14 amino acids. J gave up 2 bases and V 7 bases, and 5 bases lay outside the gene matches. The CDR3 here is CASTTQGANTEAFF. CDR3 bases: TGTGCCAGCACCACACAGGGGGCTAACACTGAAGCTTTCTTT. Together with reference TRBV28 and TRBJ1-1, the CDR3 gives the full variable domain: DVKVTQSSRYLVKRTGEKVFLECVQDMDHENMFWYRQDPGLGLRLIYFSYDVKMKEKGDIPEGYSVSREKKERFSLILESASTNQTSMYLCASTTQGANTEAFFGQGTRLTVV.

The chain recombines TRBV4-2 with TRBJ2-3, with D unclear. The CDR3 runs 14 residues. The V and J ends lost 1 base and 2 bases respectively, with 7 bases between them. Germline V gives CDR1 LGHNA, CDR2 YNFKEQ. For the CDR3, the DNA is TGTGCCAGCAGCCAAGGAAAGAACACAGATACGCAGTATTTT. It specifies CASSQGKNTDTQYF.

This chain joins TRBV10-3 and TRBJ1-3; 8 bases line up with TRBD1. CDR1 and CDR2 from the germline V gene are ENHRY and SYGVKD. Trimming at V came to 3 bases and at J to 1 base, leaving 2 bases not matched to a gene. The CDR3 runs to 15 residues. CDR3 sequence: CAISDRGHSGNTIYF. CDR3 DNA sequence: TGTGCCATCAGTGACAGGGGGCATTCTGGAAACACCATATATTTT.

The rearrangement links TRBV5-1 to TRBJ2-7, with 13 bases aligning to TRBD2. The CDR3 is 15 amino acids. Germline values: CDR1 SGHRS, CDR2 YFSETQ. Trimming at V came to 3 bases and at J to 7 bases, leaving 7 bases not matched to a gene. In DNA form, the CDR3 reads TGCGCCAGCAGCTCCCCGGGACTAGCGGGGAAGGAGCAGTACTTC. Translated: CASSSPGLAGKEQYF.

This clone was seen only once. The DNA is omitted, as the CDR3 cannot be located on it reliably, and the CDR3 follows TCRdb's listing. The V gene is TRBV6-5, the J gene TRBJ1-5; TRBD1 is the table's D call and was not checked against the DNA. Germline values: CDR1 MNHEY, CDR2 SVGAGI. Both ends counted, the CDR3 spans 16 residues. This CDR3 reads CASSSSDRGRNQPQHF.

The CDR3 region is CASSSMVGGYSPLHF. The CDR3 DNA is TGTGCCAGCAGTTCTATGGTAGGAGGGTATTCACCCCTCCACTTT. The chain recombines TRBV28 with TRBJ1-6; no reliable D call. CDR3 length equals 15 residues. Per germline, CDR1 MDHEN and CDR2 SYDVKM. Trimming removed 4 bases at V and 8 bases at J, with 15 bases between.

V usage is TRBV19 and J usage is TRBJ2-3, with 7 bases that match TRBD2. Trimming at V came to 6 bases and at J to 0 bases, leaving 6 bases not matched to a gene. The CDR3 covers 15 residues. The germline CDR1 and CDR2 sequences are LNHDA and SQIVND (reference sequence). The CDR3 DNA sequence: TGTGCCAGTAGCGGCAGCGGGGCTAGCACAGATACGCAGTATTTT. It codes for CASSGSGASTDTQYF.

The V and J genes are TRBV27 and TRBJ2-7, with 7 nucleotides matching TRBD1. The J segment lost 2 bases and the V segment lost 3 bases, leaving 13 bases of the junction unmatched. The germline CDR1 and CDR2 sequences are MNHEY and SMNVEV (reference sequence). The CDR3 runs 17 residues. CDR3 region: CASSFRTGTEKAYEQYF. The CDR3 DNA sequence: TGTGCCAGCAGTTTTCGAACAGGGACAGAAAAGGCCTACGAGCAGTACTTC.

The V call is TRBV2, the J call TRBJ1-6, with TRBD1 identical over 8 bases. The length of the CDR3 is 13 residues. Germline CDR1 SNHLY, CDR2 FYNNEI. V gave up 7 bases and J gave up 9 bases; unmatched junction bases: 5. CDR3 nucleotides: TGTGCCAGCATGGACAGGGAGGGTTCACCCCTCCACTTT. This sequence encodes CASMDREGSPLHF.

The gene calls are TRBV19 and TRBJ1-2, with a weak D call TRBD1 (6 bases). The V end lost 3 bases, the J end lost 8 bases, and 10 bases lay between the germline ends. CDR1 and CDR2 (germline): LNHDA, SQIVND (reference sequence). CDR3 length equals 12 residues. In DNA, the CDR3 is TGTGCCAGTAGTATGGGACATCCCGGCTACACCTTC. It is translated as CASSMGHPGYTF.

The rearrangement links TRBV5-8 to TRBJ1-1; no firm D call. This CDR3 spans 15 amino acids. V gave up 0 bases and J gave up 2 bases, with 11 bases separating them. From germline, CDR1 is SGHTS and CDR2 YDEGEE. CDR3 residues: CASSLAGKFNTEAFF. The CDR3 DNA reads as TGTGCCAGCAGCTTGGCCGGCAAATTCAACACTGAAGCTTTCTTT.